Here is one TCR beta chain with its context. This entry is derived from a study of T cell responses to AZD1222 COVID-19 vaccine. Only in-frame clones appear in the TCRdb table, and some are missing; sequencing was by immunoSEQ multiplex PCR. This repertoire shows about 110,000 clones, 88% found once; its top ten account for 1.6%. Germline-derived CDR1 and CDR2 are MNHNY and SVGAGI (reference sequence). The ends were cut back, 6 bases at V and 0 bases at J, with 12 bases in the middle. The CDR3 has 15 residues. The chain recombines TRBV6-6 with TRBJ2-4; D remains ambiguous. The TCR comes from an adult in good health. The sequencing used peripheral blood, collected on day 0 of AZD1222 vaccination. CDR3 protein: CASRPGSVAKNIQYF. As DNA, the CDR3 is TGTGCCAGCAGACCCGGGTCCGTAGCCAAAAACATTCAGTACTTC.